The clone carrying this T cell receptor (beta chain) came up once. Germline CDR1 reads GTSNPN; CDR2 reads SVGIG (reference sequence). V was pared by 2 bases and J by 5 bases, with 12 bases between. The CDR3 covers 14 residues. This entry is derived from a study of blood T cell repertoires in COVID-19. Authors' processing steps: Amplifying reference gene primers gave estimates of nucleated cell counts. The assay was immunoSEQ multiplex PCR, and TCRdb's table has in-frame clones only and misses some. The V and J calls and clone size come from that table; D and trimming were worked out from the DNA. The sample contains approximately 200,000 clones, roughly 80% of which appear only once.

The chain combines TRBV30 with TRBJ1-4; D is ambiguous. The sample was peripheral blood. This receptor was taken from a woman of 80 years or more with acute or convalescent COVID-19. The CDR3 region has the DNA TGTGCCTGGAGTCCCCCCGGGAGGAATGAAAAACTGTTTTTT. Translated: CAWSPPGRNEKLFF.